One sample yielded the 15 T cell receptor beta chains listed below, sequenced in a study of Graves' ophthalmopathy and Graves' hyperthyroidism. From RNA, the CDR3 regions of TCR beta chains were amplified and sequenced. The first-round RT-PCR employed HTBI primers together with the Qiagen OneStep RT-PCR kit. A multiplex PCR was then performed as the second round. TCRdb re-derived calls from the multiplex PCR reads in MiXCR, one entry per CDR3 protein. Altogether 650,000 to 900,000 distinct CDR3 sequences are present, 35% to 50% being singletons, with the ten largest covering roughly 45%. Sequenced material: peripheral blood. The receptors stem from an adult man with Graves' ophthalmopathy.

On this clonotype: One end of the junction fails to match germline, which may point to a read error. This chain connects TRBV2 to TRBJ1-2, with D perhaps matching TRBD1 (5 bases). This CDR3 is 15 amino acids long. Germline CDR1 and CDR2: SNHLY and FYNNEI. CDR3 amino acids: CASSQEQEYNYGYTF. CDR3 DNA sequence: TGCGCCAGCAGCCAAGAACAGGAGTATAACTATGGCTACACCTTC.

This clonotype was picked up a small number of times. The CDR3 reads CAISEEAVPGELFF. Here the CDR3 DNA reads TGTGCCATCAGTGAAGAAGCAGTGCCCGGGGAGCTGTTTTTT. This chain joins TRBV10-3 and TRBJ2-2; D is unresolved. The germline V gene has CDR1 ENHRY and CDR2 SYGVKD. Trimming stripped 3 bases from V and 6 bases from J, with 11 bases between. The CDR3 has 14 amino acids.

This clonotype was seen more than once but under ten times. The chain combines TRBV19 with TRBJ2-7; 11 nucleotides match TRBD1. Germline lookup yields CDR1 LNHDA and CDR2 SQIVND (reference sequence). This CDR3 has 14 residues. Trimming removed 6 bases from V and 3 bases from J; junction bases left unmatched: 4. This chain's CDR3 is CASRRGQGDYEQYF. As DNA, the CDR3 is TGTGCCAGTAGAAGGGGACAGGGGGACTACGAGCAGTACTTC.

This clonotype showed up just a few times. The germline gene is not matched at one end of the junction; a read error may be the cause. V and J are TRBV5-1 and TRBJ2-5; 7 positions agree with TRBD2. There are 16 residues in the CDR3. Germline CDR1 reads SGHRS; CDR2 reads YFSETQ. CDR3: CASSQKGTSVQETQYF. CDR3 DNA: TGTGCCAGCAGTCAAAAGGGTACTAGCGTTCAAGAGACCCAGTACTTC.

The V and J genes are TRBV19 and TRBJ2-3; 7 bases are shared with TRBD2. Trimming removed 4 bases from V and 5 bases from J; junction bases left unmatched: 6. The CDR3 has 14 residues. Germline V CDR1 and CDR2: LNHDA, SQIVND (reference sequence). The CDR3 spells CASSTREAVDTQYF. The CDR3 nucleotides are TGTGCCAGTAGTACTCGGGAGGCCGTAGATACGCAGTATTTT.

The gene calls are TRBV2 and TRBJ1-2, with D possibly being TRBD1 (6 bases). This CDR3 is built from 16 residues. Germline V CDR1 and CDR2: SNHLY, FYNNEI. Trimming stripped 10 bases from V and 2 bases from J, with 23 bases between. The CDR3 region is CATRGIDRTANYGYTF. CDR3 nucleotides: TGTGCCACCCGGGGGATCGACCGGACAGCAAACTATGGCTACACCTTC.

The chain links TRBV20-1 to TRBJ2-7; tentative D call: TRBD1 (6 bases). This CDR3 region has 14 residues. V lost 3 bases, J lost 3 bases, and 15 bases lay in between. Germline CDR1 reads DFQATT; CDR2 reads SNEGSKA (reference sequence). The CDR3 loop is CSASRQGTSYEQYF. The DNA for the CDR3 is TGCAGTGCTAGTAGGCAGGGGACGAGCTACGAGCAGTACTTC.

This clonotype was picked up a small number of times. The chain joins TRBV6-5 to TRBJ1-4, with D hard to call. The ends were cut back, 2 bases at V and 14 bases at J, with 18 bases in the middle. CDR1 is MNHEY and CDR2 is SVGAGI in the germline V gene. The CDR3 has 14 residues. The chain's CDR3 is CASSYRKPSSELFF. The DNA for the CDR3 is TGTGCCAGCAGTTACCGAAAGCCCTCGAGTGAGCTGTTTTTT.

This clonotype was detected ten times or more. The chain uses TRBV7-9 and TRBJ2-7; D not resolved. The germline CDR1 and CDR2 sequences are SEHNR and FQNEAQ (reference sequence). Between the trimmed V and J ends, which lost 5 bases and 3 bases, there was a span of 14 bases. The CDR3 is 14 amino acids. The CDR3 sequence is CASSPSFGDYEQYF. In DNA, the CDR3 is TGTGCCAGCAGCCCTTCTTTCGGCGACTACGAGCAGTACTTC.

The chain has TRBV7-9 and TRBJ2-5; D remains ambiguous. The germline V gene has CDR1 SEHNR and CDR2 FQNEAQ (reference sequence). CDR3 length: 13 amino acids. V was trimmed by 2 bases and J by 6 bases, leaving 10 bases between them. The CDR3 sequence: CASSLSGSQTQYF. DNA of the CDR3: TGTGCCAGCAGCTTATCTGGGTCGCAGACCCAGTACTTC.

This chain uses TRBV2 with TRBJ2-5; either TRBD1 or TRBD2 may supply D (6 bases each). V dropped 6 bases and J dropped 5 bases, with 16 bases sitting between them. Germline CDR1 and CDR2: SNHLY and FYNNEI. The CDR3 is made up of 14 amino acids. The CDR3 region is CASSQVWGAETQYF. The CDR3 region has the DNA TGTGCCAGCAGCCAAGTTTGGGGGGCTGAGACCCAGTACTTC.

This clonotype has ten or more counts. The chain has TRBV20-1 and TRBJ1-1; D ambiguous. This CDR3 is 13 amino acids long. Trimming stripped 6 bases from V and 4 bases from J, with 15 bases between. Looked up from germline, CDR1 is DFQATT and CDR2 is SNEGSKA (reference sequence). As DNA, the CDR3 is TGCAGTGCACAAAAGAAAGTGGGCACTGAAGCTTTCTTT. Protein product: CSAQKKVGTEAFF.

This sequence joins TRBV2 and TRBJ1-1; unclear D gene. This CDR3 is 16 amino acids long. The germline gives CDR1 SNHLY, CDR2 FYNNEI. V lost 5 bases to trimming and J lost 5 bases, with 21 bases between them. The CDR3: CASSLDEPLGETEAFF. As DNA, the CDR3 is TGTGCCAGCAGTTTGGACGAACCACTCGGGGAGACTGAAGCTTTCTTT.

About this clonotype: This may be a read error: a much more frequent sequence differs by one nucleotide. The gene calls are TRBV15 and TRBJ2-7; D possibly corresponds to TRBD1 (6 bases). Trimming removed 0 bases from V and 8 bases from J, with 8 bases in between. Germline-derived CDR1 and CDR2 are LNHNV and YYDKDF (reference sequence). The CDR3 has 12 residues. The CDR3 here is CATSRDGDKQYF. CDR3 sequence (DNA): TGTGCCACCAGCAGAGACGGGGACAAGCAGTACTTC.

This clonotype showed up many times. This rearrangement joins TRBV7-2 to TRBJ1-1, with D uncertain. Deletions cut 1 base from V and 6 bases from J, with 9 bases between. The CDR3 covers 13 residues. Germline V gene sequence: CDR1 SGHTA, CDR2 FQGNSA. CDR3 DNA: TGTGCCAGCAGCTTAGTCTACGCGGCTGAAGCTTTCTTT. The encoded protein is CASSLVYAAEAFF.